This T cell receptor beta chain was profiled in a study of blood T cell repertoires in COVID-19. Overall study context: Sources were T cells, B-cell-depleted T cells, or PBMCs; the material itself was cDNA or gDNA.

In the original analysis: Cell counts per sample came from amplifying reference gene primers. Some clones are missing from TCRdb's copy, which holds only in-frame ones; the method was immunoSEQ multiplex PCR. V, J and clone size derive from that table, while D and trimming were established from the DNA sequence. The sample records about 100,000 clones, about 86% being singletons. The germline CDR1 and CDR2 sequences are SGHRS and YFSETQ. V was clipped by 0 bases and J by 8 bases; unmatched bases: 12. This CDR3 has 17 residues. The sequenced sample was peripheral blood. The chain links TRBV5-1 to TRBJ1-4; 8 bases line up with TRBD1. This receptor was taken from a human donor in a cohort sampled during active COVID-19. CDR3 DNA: TGCGCCAGCAGCTTGGGACAGGGGAAGGTTGTCGGAGAAAAACTGTTTTTT. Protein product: CASSLGQGKVVGEKLFF.